The entry below describes one T cell receptor beta chain. Its target is unknown. V gave up 6 bases and J gave up 0 bases, with 8 bases separating them. The CDR3 runs to 12 residues. Looked up from germline, CDR1 is SQVTM and CDR2 is ANQGSEA. Sequencing was designed to attain a depth spanning 1 in 200,000 to 1 in 1 million T cells. Here immunoSEQ multiplex PCR was the method, and the copy in TCRdb shows in-frame clones only, minus some. Here the sample spans about 250,000 clones, 60% to 75% being singletons. The data derive from a study of cytotoxic CD8 clonotypes in ibrutinib-treated CLL. Overall study: The taking of response samples occurred after a median about eleven months of treatment, with a range of 6 to 36.

Study-level results: A rise in clonality was seen at ibrutinib response, and a fall back toward baseline was seen at progression. Sampling times differed between sustained-remission and progressing patients.

Source: PBMCs, taken after 24 months of ibrutinib treatment. This TCR was recovered from a human donor with chronic lymphocytic leukemia. The chain is built from TRBV29-1 and TRBJ1-1, with D uncertain. CDR3 protein: CSVTGLNTEAFF. CDR3 nucleotide sequence: TGCAGCGTGACGGGCTTGAACACTGAAGCTTTCTTT.